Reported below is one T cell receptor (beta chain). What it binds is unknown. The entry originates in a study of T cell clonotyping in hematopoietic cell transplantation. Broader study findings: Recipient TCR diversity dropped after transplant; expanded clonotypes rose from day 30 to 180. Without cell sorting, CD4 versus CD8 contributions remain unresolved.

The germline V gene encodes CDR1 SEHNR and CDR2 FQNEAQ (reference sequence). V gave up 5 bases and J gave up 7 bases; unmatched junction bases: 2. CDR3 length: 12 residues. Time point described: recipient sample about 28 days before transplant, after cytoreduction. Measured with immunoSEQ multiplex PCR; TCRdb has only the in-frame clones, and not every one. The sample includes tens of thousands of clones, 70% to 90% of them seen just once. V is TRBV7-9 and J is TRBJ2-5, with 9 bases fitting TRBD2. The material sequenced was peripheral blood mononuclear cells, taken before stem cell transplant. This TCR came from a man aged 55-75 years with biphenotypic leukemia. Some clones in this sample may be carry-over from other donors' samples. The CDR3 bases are TGTGCCAGCAGCCGCGGGGGGGGGACCCAGTACTTC. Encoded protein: CASSRGGGTQYF.